Listed below are T cell receptor beta chains from one sample, sequenced in a study of T cells after yellow fever vaccination. TCRdb used MiXCR to reprocess the 5' RACE reads, holding one entry per CDR3 protein. The table records 620,000 or so distinct CDR3 sequences, about 12% of them present only once. The specimen was PBMCs, collected on the day of the yellow fever booster vaccination. The origin of the receptors is a man aged 25-45 years who received the YFV17D yellow fever vaccine. CDR3s include the opening cysteine and the closing phenylalanine or tryptophan. D genes are given only for firm matches. Clone sizes are given selectively: once, few, many, or a class where the clone is expanded.

j_call v_call d_call clone_size cdr3_aa cdr3_nt
TRBJ2-1 TRBV5-4 TRBD2 few CASIPLGTSASNEQFF TGTGCCAGCATCCCCCTCGGGACTAGCGCTTCGAATGAGCAGTTCTTC
TRBJ1-2 TRBV19 TRBD1 few CATQDPGLTGNIGGYTF TGTGCCACCCAAGATCCGGGGCTGACAGGGAATATCGGCGGCTACACCTTC
TRBJ2-3 TRBV7-2 . few CASSRGAGVGTDTQYF TGTGCCAGCAGCCGGGGGGCGGGAGTTGGCACAGATACGCAGTATTTT
TRBJ2-2 TRBV4-3 TRBD2 . CASSPVGSGTGELFF TGCGCCAGCAGCCCCGTGGGTAGCGGGACCGGGGAGCTGTTTTTT
TRBJ2-3 TRBV6-5 TRBD2 . CASSYDGLADTTDTQYF TGTGCCAGCAGTTACGATGGGCTAGCGGACACCACAGATACGCAGTATTTT
TRBJ2-1 TRBV7-3 TRBD1 few CASSLGTGKGEQFF TGTGCCAGCAGTTTGGGGACAGGGAAGGGTGAGCAGTTCTTC
TRBJ2-3 TRBV4-3 . . CASSQGWLPSTDTQYF TGCGCCAGCAGCCAAGGATGGCTACCAAGCACAGATACGCAGTATTTT
TRBJ2-5 TRBV6-7 TRBD2 few CASSYRREGKGTQYF TGTGCCAGCAGTTACCGGCGGGAGGGGAAAGGGACCCAGTACTTC
TRBJ2-7 TRBV15 . few CATSRAGIDEQYF TGTGCCACCAGCAGAGCGGGGATAGATGAGCAGTACTTC
TRBJ2-2 TRBV4-3 . few CASSRERVNTGELFF TGCGCCAGCAGCCGGGAGCGGGTGAACACCGGGGAGCTGTTTTTT
TRBJ2-5 TRBV5-1 . . CASSAGSSTYQETQYF TGCGCCAGCAGCGCCGGGTCTTCAACGTACCAAGAGACCCAGTACTTC
TRBJ1-4 TRBV29-1 TRBD1 few CSIRDSPNEKLFF TGCAGCATCCGGGACAGCCCTAATGAAAAACTGTTTTTT
TRBJ2-7 TRBV23-1 . few CASSQGGAEQYF TGCGCCAGCAGTCAAGGGGGGGCAGAGCAGTACTTC
TRBJ2-7 TRBV30 . . CAWARIYGTYEQYF TGTGCCTGGGCGAGAATTTACGGGACCTACGAGCAGTACTTC
TRBJ1-1 TRBV10-2 . few CASFYTEAFF TGCGCCAGTTTCTACACTGAAGCTTTCTTT
TRBJ2-3 TRBV5-5 . . CASAPGLSSYTQLF TGTGCCAGCGCCCCAGGGCTCAGCAGCTATACACAGCTTTTT
TRBJ2-7 TRBV29-1 TRBD1 few CSVEDPGQAYEQYF TGCAGCGTTGAAGATCCAGGACAGGCCTACGAGCAGTACTTC
TRBJ2-7 TRBV7-6 . few CASSLIAVPGYDYLYF TGTGCCAGCAGCTTAATTGCAGTGCCGGGTTACGATTACCTATACTTC
TRBJ2-5 TRBV5-1 . . CASNQGLLLETQYF TGCGCCAGCAACCAAGGACTCCTGCTAGAGACCCAGTACTTC
TRBJ1-4 TRBV15 TRBD1 . CATSRDTGAGEKLFF TGTGCCACCAGCAGAGATACAGGGGCCGGAGAAAAACTGTTTTTT
TRBJ2-7 TRBV3-1 . . CASSQVGDPLYEQYF TGTGCCAGCAGCCAAGTTGGAGACCCTTTATACGAGCAGTACTTC
TRBJ2-5 TRBV12-3/TRBV12-4 . few CASTPARRETQYF TGTGCCAGCACCCCCGCTAGGAGGGAGACCCAGTACTTC
TRBJ2-2 TRBV20-1 TRBD2 few CSARVALAGTGELFF TGCAGTGCTAGAGTAGCGCTAGCGGGAACCGGGGAGCTGTTTTTT
TRBJ2-3 TRBV20-1 TRBD1 few CSARPGGDTQYF TGCAGTGCTAGACCAGGGGGAGATACGCAGTATTTT
TRBJ2-7 TRBV7-2 . many CASTSGRPYEQYF TGTGCCAGCACCTCGGGACGACCCTACGAGCAGTACTTC
TRBJ2-5 TRBV6-2/TRBV6-3 . many CASSYRVLETQYF TGTGCCAGCAGTTACAGGGTGTTAGAGACCCAGTACTTC
TRBJ2-3 TRBV6-5 TRBD1 . CASSTSDRGLADTQYF TGTGCCAGCAGTACCTCGGACAGGGGATTAGCGGATACGCAGTATTTT
TRBJ1-5 TRBV7-2 TRBD1 few CASGDRDQPQHF TGTGCCAGCGGAGACAGGGATCAGCCCCAGCATTTT
TRBJ2-5 TRBV19 TRBD1 . CASSMGQGVPQETQYF TGTGCCAGTAGTATGGGTCAGGGGGTCCCACAAGAGACCCAGTACTTC
TRBJ2-2 TRBV4-3 TRBD2 few CASSQGTSRVGELFF TGCGCCAGCAGCCAAGGGACTAGCAGGGTCGGGGAGCTGTTTTTT
TRBJ2-2 TRBV20-1 . few CSARPGHFLTGELFF TGCAGTGCTAGGCCGGGACACTTTCTCACCGGGGAGCTGTTTTTT
TRBJ1-4 TRBV7-9 . few CASSLAGQIEKLFF TGTGCCAGCAGCTTAGCCGGACAAATTGAAAAACTGTTTTTT
TRBJ1-1 TRBV5-5 . . CASSWTVGEAFF TGTGCCAGCAGCTGGACAGTGGGGGAAGCTTTCTTT
TRBJ2-2 TRBV4-1 . . CASSQDRVGELFF TGCGCCAGCAGCCAAGATCGGGTCGGGGAGCTGTTTTTT
TRBJ2-3 TRBV10-3 . . CAISELFGDTQYF TGTGCCATCAGTGAGCTCTTCGGAGATACGCAGTATTTT
TRBJ2-1 TRBV14 . . CASSQEWGEQFF TGTGCCAGCAGCCAAGAGTGGGGTGAGCAGTTCTTC
TRBJ2-2 TRBV7-3 TRBD1 few CASRTTGATGELFF TGTGCCAGCAGAACTACAGGGGCCACCGGGGAGCTGTTTTTT
TRBJ2-1 TRBV11-2 TRBD1 . CASRSTTGDNEQFF TGTGCCAGCAGGTCTACTACAGGGGACAATGAGCAGTTCTTC
TRBJ2-6 TRBV5-6 TRBD2 many CASSFPSSGRFSGANVLTF TGTGCCAGCAGCTTCCCCTCTAGCGGGAGGTTCTCTGGGGCCAACGTCCTGACTTTC
TRBJ1-4 TRBV12-3/TRBV12-4 TRBD1 . CASRNWRKNRGEKLFF TGTGCCAGCAGGAACTGGAGGAAAAACAGGGGGGAAAAACTGTTTTTT
TRBJ2-3 TRBV7-9 . . CASSLDGGVEDTQYF TGTGCCAGCAGCCTAGACGGCGGAGTAGAAGATACGCAGTATTTT
TRBJ2-3 TRBV20-1 TRBD1 . CSARQGLTDTQYF TGCAGTGCAAGACAGGGCCTCACAGATACGCAGTATTTT
TRBJ1-1 TRBV19 . many CASSIGGSRGTEAFF TGTGCCAGTAGTATAGGCGGCAGTCGAGGCACTGAAGCTTTCTTT
TRBJ1-1 TRBV11-2 . few CASSSRVKNTTEAFF TGTGCCAGCAGCTCCCGCGTGAAAAACACAACTGAAGCTTTCTTT
TRBJ2-1 TRBV11-2 TRBD1 . CASILRGTDRSPSSYNEQFF TGTGCCAGCATTTTAAGGGGGACGGACAGGTCCCCTAGCTCCTACAATGAGCAGTTCTTC
TRBJ2-2 TRBV4-3 TRBD2 . CASSQAGAGGPYTGELFF TGCGCCAGCAGCCAAGCCGGGGCGGGAGGGCCCTACACCGGGGAGCTGTTTTTT
TRBJ2-7 TRBV7-2 TRBD2 few CASTPSLAGVGYEQYF TGTGCCAGCACACCATCTCTAGCGGGAGTTGGATACGAGCAGTACTTC
TRBJ2-1 TRBV7-9 TRBD1 . CASSQEGTGAYNEQFF TGTGCCAGCAGCCAGGAGGGGACAGGGGCCTACAATGAGCAGTTCTTC
TRBJ2-2 TRBV5-4 TRBD1 many CASSRGDSGTGELFF TGTGCCAGCAGCCGAGGGGACAGTGGCACCGGGGAGCTGTTTTTT
TRBJ1-6 TRBV19 . . CASSPTDGRYNSPLHF TGTGCCAGTAGTCCGACGGACGGACGCTATAATTCACCCCTCCACTTT
TRBJ1-5 TRBV7-2 TRBD1 few CASSLDRGPGQPQHF TGTGCCAGCAGCTTAGACAGGGGGCCCGGCCAGCCCCAGCATTTT
TRBJ2-4 TRBV15 TRBD1 few CATSTGGKNIQYF TGTGCCACCAGCACAGGGGGAAAAAACATTCAGTACTTC
TRBJ2-7 TRBV20-1 . . CSARDGARTYEQYF TGCAGTGCTAGAGATGGTGCCCGGACCTACGAGCAGTACTTC
TRBJ2-1 TRBV24-1 . . CARVSGLRHEQFF TGTGCCCGGGTGTCGGGACTTAGACATGAGCAGTTCTTC
TRBJ2-7 TRBV6-1 . . CAAGRTRGTYEQYF TGTGCCGCCGGCCGGACTAGGGGGACCTACGAGCAGTACTTC